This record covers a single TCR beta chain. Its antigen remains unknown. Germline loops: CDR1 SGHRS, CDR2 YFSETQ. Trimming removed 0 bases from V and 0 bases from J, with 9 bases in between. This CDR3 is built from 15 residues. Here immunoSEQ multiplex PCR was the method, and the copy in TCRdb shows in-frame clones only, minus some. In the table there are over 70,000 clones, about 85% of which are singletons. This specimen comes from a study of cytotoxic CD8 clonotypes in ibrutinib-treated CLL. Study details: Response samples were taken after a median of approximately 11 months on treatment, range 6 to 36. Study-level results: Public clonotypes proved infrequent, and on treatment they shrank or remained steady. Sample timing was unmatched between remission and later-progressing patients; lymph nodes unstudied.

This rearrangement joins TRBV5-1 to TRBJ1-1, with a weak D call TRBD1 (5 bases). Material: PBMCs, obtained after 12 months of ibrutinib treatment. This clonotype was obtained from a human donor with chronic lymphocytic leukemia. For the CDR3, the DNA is TGCGCCAGCAGCTTGGGTGGGGGTGTGAACACTGAAGCTTTCTTT. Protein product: CASSLGGGVNTEAFF.